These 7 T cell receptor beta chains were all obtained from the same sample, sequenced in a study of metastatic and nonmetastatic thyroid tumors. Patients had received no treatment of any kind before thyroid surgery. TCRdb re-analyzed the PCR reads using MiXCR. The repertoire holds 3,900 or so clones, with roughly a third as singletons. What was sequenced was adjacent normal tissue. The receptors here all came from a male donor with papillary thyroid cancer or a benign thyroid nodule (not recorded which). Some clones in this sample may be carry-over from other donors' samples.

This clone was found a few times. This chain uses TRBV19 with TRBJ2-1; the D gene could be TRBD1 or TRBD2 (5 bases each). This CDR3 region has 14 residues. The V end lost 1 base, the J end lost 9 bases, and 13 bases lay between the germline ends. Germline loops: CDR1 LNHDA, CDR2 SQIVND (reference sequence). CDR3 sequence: CASSIALGRGEQFF. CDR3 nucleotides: TGTGCCAGTAGTATAGCTCTGGGACGAGGTGAGCAGTTCTTC.

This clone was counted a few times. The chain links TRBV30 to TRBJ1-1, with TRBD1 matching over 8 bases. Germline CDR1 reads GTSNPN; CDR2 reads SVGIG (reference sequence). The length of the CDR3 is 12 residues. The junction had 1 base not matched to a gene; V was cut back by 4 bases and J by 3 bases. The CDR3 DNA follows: TGTGCCTGGACGGACAGGGACACTGAAGCTTTCTTT. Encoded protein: CAWTDRDTEAFF.

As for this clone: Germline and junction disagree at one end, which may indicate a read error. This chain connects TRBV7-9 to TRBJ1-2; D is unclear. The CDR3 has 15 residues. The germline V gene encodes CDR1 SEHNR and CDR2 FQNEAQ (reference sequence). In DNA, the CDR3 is TGTGCCAGCAGCGCAAGACCGGAGGGTAACTATAGCTACACCTTC. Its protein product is CASSARPEGNYSYTF.

CDR3 sequence reads: CASKGGRSYNEQFF. The CDR3 region has the DNA TGTGCCAGCAAAGGCGGGAGGTCCTACAATGAGCAGTTCTTC. V and J are TRBV28 and TRBJ2-1, with TRBD2 matching over 8 bases. CDR1 and CDR2 from the germline V gene are MDHEN and SYDVKM. This CDR3 spans 14 amino acids. V dropped 7 bases and J dropped 1; count of bases not matched to a gene: 3.

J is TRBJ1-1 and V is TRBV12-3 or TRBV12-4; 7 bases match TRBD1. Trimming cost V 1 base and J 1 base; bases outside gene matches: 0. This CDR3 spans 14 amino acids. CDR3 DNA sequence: TGTGCCAGCAGTTTAGGGACAGGGAACACTGAAGCTTTCTTT. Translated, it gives CASSLGTGNTEAFF.

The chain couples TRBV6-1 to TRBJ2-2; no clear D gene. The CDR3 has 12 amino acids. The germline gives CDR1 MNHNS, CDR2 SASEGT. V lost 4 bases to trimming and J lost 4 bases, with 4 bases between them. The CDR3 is CASSASTGELFF. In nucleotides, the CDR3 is TGTGCCAGCAGTGCGTCCACCGGGGAGCTGTTTTTT.

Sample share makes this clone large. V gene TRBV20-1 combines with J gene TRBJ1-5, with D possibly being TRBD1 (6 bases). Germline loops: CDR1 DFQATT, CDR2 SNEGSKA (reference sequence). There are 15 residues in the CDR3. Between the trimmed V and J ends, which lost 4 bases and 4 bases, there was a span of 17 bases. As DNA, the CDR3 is TGCAGTGCTATTGGACAGCTTAGCATGAATCAGCCCCAGCATTTT. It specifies CSAIGQLSMNQPQHF.